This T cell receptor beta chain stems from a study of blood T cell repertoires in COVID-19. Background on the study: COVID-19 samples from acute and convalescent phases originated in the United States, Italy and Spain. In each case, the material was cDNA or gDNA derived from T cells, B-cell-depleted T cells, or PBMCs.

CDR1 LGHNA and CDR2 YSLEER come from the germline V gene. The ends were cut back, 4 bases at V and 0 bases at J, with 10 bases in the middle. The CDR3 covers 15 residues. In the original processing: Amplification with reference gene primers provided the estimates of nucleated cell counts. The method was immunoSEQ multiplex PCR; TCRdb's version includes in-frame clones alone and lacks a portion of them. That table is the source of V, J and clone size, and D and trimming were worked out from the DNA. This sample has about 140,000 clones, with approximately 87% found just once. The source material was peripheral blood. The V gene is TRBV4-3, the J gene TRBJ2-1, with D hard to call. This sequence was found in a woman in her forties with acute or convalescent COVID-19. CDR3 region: CASSPLDSSYNEQFF. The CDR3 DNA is TGCGCCAGCAGCCCCTTAGATAGCTCCTACAATGAGCAGTTCTTC.